The present TCR beta chain was sequenced within a study of T cells in Graves' hyperthyroidism and ophthalmopathy. TCR beta CDR3 regions were amplified from RNA transcripts. HTBI primers drove first-round RT-PCR of the TCR CDR3. A single record per CDR3 protein comes from TCRdb applying MiXCR to the multiplex PCR reads. This sample carries 500,000 to 800,000 distinct CDR3 sequences, about 45% of them seen once, and the ten largest clones take about 7.7%. V lost 11 bases to trimming and J lost 5 bases, with 16 bases between them. CDR3 length equals 13 residues. Germline V CDR1 and CDR2: SGHTA, FQGTGA. The sample was peripheral blood or thyroid tissue (not recorded which). The chain joins TRBV7-3 to TRBJ1-5; D unresolved. The sequence came from an adult man with Graves' disease, either hyperthyroidism or ophthalmopathy (not recorded which). The CDR3 nucleotides read TGTGCCTGGAGTATCAGGAGGGATCAGCCCCAGCATTTT. Its protein is CAWSIRRDQPQHF.